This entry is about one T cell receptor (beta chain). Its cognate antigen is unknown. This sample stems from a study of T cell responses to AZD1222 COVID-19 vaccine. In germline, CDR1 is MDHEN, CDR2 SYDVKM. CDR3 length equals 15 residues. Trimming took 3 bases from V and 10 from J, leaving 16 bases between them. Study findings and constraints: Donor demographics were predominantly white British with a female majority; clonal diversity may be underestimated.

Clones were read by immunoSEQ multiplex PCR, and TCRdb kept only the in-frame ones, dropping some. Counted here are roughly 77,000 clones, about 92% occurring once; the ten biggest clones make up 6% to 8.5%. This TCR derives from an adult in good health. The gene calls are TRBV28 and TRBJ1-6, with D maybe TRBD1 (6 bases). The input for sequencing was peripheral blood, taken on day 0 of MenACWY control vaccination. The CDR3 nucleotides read TGTGCCAGCAGTTTGGCCACAGGGCGGGGCTCACCCCTCCACTTT. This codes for CASSLATGRGSPLHF.